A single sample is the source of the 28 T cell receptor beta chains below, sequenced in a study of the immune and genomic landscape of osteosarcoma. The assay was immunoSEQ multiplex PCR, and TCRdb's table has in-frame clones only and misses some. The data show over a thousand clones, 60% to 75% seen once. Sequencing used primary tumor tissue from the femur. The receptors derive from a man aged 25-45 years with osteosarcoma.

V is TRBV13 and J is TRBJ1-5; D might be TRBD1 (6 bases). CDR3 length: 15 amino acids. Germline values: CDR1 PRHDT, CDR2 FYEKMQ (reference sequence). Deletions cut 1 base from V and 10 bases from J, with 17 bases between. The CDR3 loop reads CASSLVGGPFEPQHF. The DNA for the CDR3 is TGTGCCAGCAGCTTAGTGGGGGGCCCCTTTGAACCCCAGCATTTT.

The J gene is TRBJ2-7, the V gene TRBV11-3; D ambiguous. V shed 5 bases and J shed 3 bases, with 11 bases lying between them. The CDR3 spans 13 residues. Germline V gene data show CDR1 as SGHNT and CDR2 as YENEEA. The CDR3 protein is CASSPGGNYEQYF. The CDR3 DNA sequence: TGTGCCAGCAGCCCAGGCGGTAACTACGAGCAGTACTTC. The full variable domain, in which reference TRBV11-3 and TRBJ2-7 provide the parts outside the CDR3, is EAGVVQSPRYKIIEKKQPVAFWCNPISGHNTLYWYLQNLGQGPELLIRYENEEAVDDSQLPKDRFSAERLKGVDSTLKIQPAELGDSAVYLCASSPGGNYEQYFGPGTRLTVT.

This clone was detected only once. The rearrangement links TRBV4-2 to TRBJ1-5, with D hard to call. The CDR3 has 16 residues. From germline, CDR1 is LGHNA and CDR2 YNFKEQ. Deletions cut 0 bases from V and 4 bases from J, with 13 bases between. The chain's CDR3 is CASSQEGRSGNQPQHF. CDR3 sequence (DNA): TGTGCCAGCAGCCAAGAGGGAAGGTCCGGAAATCAGCCCCAGCATTTT.

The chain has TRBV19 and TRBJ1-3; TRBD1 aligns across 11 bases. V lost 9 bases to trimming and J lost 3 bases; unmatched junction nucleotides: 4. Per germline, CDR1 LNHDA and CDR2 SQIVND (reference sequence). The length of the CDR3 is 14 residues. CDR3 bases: TGTGCCAGCGGGGACAGGGGGTTTGGAAACACCATATATTTT. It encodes CASGDRGFGNTIYF. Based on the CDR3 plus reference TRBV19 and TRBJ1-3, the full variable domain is DGGITQSPKYLFRKEGQNVTLSCEQNLNHDAMYWYRQDPGQGLRLIYYSQIVNDFQKGDIAEGYSVSREKKESFPLTVTSAQKNPTAFYLCASGDRGFGNTIYFGEGSWLTVV.

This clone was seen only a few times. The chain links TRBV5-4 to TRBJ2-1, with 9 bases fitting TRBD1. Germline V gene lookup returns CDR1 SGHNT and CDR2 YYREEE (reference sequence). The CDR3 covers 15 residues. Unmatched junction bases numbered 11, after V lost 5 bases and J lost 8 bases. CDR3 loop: CASSLDRGWADEQFF. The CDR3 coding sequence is TGTGCCAGCAGTCTGGACAGGGGTTGGGCAGATGAGCAGTTCTTC.

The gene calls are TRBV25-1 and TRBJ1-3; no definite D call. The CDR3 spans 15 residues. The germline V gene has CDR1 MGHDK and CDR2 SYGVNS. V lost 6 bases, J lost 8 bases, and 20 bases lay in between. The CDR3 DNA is TGTGCCAGCAGAGGCCGGAGAGGACGCGGAGACACCATATATTTT. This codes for CASRGRRGRGDTIYF.

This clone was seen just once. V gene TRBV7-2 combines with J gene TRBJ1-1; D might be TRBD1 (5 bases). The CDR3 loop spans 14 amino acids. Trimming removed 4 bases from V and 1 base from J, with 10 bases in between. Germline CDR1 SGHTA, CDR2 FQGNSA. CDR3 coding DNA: TGTGCCAGCAGCTCGCAACAGGCGAACACTGAAGCTTTCTTT. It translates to CASSSQQANTEAFF.

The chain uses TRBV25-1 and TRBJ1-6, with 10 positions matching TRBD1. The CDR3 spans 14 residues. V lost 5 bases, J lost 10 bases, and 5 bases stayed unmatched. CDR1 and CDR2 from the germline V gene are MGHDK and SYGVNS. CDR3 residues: CASSPRTGGSPLHF. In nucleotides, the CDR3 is TGTGCCAGCAGTCCCCGGACAGGGGGATCACCCCTCCACTTT.

The CDR3 loop reads CASRPRLHWHHQPQHF. The DNA for the CDR3 is TGTGCCAGCAGGCCTCGGCTACATTGGCATCATCAGCCCCAGCATTTT. V and J are TRBV21-1 and TRBJ1-5. TRBV21-1 is designated a pseudogene. This CDR3 has 16 residues.

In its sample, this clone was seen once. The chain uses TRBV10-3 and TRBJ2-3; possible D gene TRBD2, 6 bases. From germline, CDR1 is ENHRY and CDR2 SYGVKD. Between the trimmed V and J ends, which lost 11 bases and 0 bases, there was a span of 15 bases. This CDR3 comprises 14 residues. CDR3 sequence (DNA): TGTGCCGCATCCCGCGGGGAGAGCACAGATACGCAGTATTTT. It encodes CAASRGESTDTQYF.

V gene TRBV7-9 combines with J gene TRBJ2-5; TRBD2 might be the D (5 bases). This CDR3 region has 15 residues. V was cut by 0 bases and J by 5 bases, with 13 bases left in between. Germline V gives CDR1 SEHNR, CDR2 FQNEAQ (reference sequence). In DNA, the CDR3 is TGTGCCAGCAGCTTAGCGCAAGCGGCGACTGAGACCCAGTACTTC. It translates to CASSLAQAATETQYF.

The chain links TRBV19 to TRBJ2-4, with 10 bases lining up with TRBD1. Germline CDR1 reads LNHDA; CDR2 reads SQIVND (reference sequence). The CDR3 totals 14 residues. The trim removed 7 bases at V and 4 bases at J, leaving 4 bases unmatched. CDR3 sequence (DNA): TGTGCCAGTATACCGGGACAGGGGAAAAACATTCAGTACTTC. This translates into CASIPGQGKNIQYF.

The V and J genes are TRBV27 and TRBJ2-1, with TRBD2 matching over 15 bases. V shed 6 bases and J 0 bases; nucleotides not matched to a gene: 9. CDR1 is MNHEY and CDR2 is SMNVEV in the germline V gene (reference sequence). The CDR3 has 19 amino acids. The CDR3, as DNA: TGTGCCAGCAGCGCCGGGACTAGCGGGGGGCCGAGCTCCTACAATGAGCAGTTCTTC. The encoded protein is CASSAGTSGGPSSYNEQFF.

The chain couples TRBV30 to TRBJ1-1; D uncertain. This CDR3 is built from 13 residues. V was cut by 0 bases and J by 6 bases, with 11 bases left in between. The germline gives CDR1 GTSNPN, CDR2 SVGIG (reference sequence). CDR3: CAWSVGYGPEAFF. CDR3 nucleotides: TGTGCCTGGAGTGTAGGTTATGGCCCTGAAGCTTTCTTT.

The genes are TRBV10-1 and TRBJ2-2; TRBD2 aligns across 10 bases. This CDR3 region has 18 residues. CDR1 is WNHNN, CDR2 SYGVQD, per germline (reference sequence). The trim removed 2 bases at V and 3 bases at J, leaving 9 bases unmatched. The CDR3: CASSETILAGAYTGELFF. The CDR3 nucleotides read TGCGCCAGCAGTGAGACCATTCTAGCGGGGGCTTACACCGGGGAGCTGTTTTTT.

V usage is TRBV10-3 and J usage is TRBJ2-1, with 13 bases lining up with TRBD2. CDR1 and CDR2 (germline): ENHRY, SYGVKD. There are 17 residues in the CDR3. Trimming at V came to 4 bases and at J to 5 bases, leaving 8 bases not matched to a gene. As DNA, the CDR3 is TGTGCCATCAGTGGTCTATGGACTAGCGGGGGAGACAATGAGCAGTTCTTC. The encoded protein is CAISGLWTSGGDNEQFF.

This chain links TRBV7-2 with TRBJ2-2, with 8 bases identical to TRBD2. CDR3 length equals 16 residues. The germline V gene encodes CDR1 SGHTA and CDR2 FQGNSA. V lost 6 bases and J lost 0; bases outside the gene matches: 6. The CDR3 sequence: CASREGLASNTGELFF. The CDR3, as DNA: TGTGCCAGCAGAGAAGGACTAGCCTCGAACACCGGGGAGCTGTTTTTT.

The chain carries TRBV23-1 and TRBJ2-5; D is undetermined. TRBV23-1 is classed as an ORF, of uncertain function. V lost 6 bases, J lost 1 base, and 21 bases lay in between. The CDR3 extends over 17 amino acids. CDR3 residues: CASSLQTGRFPQETQYF. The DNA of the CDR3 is TGCGCCAGCAGCCTACAGACTGGACGTTTCCCCCAAGAGACCCAGTACTTC.

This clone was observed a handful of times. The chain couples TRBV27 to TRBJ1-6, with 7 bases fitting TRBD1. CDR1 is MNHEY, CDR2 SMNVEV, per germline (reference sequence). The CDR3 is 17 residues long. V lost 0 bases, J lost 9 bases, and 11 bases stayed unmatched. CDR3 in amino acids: CASSLSLFDREASPLHF. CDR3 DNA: TGTGCCAGCAGTTTATCCCTATTCGACAGGGAGGCTTCACCCCTCCACTTT.

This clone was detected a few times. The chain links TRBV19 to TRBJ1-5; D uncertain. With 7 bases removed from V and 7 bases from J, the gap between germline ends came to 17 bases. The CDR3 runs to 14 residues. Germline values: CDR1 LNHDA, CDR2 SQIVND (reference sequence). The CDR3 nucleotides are TGTGCCAGTACCCACGATGGAAGTTGGCAGCCCCAGCATTTT. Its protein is CASTHDGSWQPQHF.

The CDR3 bases are TGCGCCAGCAGCCAAGGCGCAGATACGCAGTATTTT. The encoded protein is CASSQGADTQYF. The chain couples TRBV4-1 to TRBJ2-3; D is uncertain. Trimming removed 1 base at V and 4 bases at J, with 3 bases between. CDR3 length: 12 residues. Per the germline V gene, CDR1 is MGHRA and CDR2 is YSYEKL.

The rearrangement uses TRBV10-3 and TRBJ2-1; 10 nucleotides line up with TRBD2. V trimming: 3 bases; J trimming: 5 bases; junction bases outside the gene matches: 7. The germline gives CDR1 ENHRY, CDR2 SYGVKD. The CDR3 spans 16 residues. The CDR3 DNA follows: TGTGCCATCAGTGACCAGGCACTAGCGGGGAACAATGAGCAGTTCTTC. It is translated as CAISDQALAGNNEQFF.

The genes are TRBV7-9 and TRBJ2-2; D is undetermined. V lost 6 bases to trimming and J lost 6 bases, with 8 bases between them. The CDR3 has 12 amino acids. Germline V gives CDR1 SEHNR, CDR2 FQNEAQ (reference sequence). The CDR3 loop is CASRIYPGELFF. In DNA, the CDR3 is TGTGCCAGCAGGATTTACCCCGGGGAGCTGTTTTTT.

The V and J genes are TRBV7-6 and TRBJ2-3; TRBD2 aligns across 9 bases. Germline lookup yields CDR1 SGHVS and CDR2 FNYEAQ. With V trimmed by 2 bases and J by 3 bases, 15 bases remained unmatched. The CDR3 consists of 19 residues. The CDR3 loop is CASSLISRAAGGRTDTQYF. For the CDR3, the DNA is TGTGCCAGCAGCTTAATTTCGCGGGCAGCGGGGGGACGTACAGATACGCAGTATTTT.

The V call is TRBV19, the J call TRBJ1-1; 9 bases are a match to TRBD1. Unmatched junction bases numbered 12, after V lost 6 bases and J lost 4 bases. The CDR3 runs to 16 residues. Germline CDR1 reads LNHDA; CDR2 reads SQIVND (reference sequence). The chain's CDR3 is CASSENHRGRGTEAFF. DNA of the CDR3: TGTGCCAGTAGCGAAAACCACAGGGGGCGAGGCACTGAAGCTTTCTTT.

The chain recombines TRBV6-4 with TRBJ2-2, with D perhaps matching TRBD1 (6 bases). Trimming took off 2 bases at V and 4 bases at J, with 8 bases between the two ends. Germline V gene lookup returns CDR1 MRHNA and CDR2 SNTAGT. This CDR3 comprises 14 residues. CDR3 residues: CASSDGQSTGELFF. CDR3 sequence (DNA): TGTGCCAGCAGTGACGGACAGAGCACCGGGGAGCTGTTTTTT.

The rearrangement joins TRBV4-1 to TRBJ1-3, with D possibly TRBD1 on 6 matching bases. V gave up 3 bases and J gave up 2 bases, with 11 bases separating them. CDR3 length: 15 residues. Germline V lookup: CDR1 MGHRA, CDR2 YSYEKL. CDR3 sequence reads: CASSQRTGTGNTIYF. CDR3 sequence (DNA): TGCGCCAGCAGCCAGCGTACAGGGACTGGAAACACCATATATTTT.

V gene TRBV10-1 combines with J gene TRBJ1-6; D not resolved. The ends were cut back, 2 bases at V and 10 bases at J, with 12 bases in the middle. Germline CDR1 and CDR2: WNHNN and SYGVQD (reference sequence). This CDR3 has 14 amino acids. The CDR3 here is CASSEDLVSSPLHF. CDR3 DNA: TGCGCCAGCAGTGAGGACCTTGTGAGCTCACCCCTCCACTTT.